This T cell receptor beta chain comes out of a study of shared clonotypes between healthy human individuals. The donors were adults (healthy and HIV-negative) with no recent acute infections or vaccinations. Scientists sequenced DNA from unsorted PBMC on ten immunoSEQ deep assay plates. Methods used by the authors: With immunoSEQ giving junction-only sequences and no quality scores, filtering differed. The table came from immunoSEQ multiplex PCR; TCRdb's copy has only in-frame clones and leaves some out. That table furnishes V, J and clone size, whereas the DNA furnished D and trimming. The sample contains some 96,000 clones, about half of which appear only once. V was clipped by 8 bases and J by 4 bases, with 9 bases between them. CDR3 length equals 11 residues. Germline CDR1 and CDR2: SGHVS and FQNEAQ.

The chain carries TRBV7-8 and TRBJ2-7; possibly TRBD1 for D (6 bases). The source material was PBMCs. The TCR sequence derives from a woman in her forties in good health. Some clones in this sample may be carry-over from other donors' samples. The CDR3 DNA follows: TGTGCCAGCTCCGGGACATACGAGCAGTACTTC. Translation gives CASSGTYEQYF.